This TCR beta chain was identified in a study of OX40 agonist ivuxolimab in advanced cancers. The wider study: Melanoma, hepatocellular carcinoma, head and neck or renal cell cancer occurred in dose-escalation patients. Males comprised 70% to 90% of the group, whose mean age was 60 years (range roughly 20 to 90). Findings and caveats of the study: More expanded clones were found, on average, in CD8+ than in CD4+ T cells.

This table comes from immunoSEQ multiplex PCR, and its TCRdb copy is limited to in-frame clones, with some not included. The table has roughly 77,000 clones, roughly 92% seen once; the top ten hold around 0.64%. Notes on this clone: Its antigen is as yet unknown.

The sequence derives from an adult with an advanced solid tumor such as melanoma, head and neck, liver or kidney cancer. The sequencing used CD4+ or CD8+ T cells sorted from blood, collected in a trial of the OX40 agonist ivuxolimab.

The CDR3 protein is CASSLAGYGYTF. DNA for the CDR3: TGTGCCAGCAGCTTAGCGGGCTATGGCTACACCTTC. V usage is TRBV7-6 and J usage is TRBJ1-2, with D uncertain. Looked up from germline, CDR1 is SGHVS and CDR2 is FNYEAQ. The CDR3 consists of 12 residues. The germline V and J ends were trimmed by 0 bases and 4 bases, with 3 bases remaining between them.